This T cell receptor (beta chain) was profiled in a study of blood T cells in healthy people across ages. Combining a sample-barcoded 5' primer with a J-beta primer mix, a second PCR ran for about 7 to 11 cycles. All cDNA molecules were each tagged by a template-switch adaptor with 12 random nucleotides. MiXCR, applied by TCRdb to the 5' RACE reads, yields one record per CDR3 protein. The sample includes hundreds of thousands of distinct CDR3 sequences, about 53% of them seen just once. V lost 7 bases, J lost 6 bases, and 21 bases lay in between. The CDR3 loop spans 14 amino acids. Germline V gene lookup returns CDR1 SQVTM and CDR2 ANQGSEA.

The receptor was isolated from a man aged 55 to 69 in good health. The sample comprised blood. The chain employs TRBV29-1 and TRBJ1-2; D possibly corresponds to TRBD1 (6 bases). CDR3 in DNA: TGCAGCGCATCATCAACTGGCAGGGGTGATGGCTACACCTTC. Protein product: CSASSTGRGDGYTF.